Listed below are T cell receptor beta chains from one sample, sequenced in a study of PD-1 blockade in mismatch repair-deficient tumors. The method was immunoSEQ multiplex PCR; TCRdb's version includes in-frame clones alone and lacks a portion of them. The repertoire holds more than 85,000 clones, with 82% as singletons. Sequencing was performed on peripheral blood, taken 36 weeks after starting pembrolizumab. Every receptor here comes from an adult with mismatch repair-deficient cancer. Each CDR3 is given with its conserved first and last residue. A D gene is named only where the DNA matches it firmly. Clone sizes are given selectively: once, few, many, or a class where the clone is expanded.

clone size: .; J gene: TRBJ1-5; V gene: TRBV6-6; D gene: .; CDR3 DNA: TGTGCCAGCAGTTACACCAGTGATCAGCCCCAGCATTTT; CDR3 protein: CASSYTSDQPQHF
clone size: .; J gene: TRBJ2-7; V gene: TRBV6-5; D gene: .; CDR3 DNA: TGTGCCAGCAGTTACTCGAGGGACATCTCCTACGAGCAGTACTTC; CDR3 protein: CASSYSRDISYEQYF
clone size: once; J gene: TRBJ1-5; V gene: TRBV7-2; D gene: .; CDR3 DNA: TGTGCCAGCAGCTTAGGGGTGGGAAATCAGCCCCAGCATTTT; CDR3 protein: CASSLGVGNQPQHF
clone size: .; J gene: TRBJ2-3; V gene: TRBV5-4; D gene: .; CDR3 DNA: TGTGCCAGCAGCTTGGGCGGCAGCCCAGATACGCAGTATTTT; CDR3 protein: CASSLGGSPDTQYF
clone size: .; J gene: TRBJ2-6; V gene: TRBV18; D gene: .; CDR3 DNA: TGTGCCAGCTCACTGGATCAGGGGTCTGGGGCCAACGTCCTGACTTTC; CDR3 protein: CASSLDQGSGANVLTF
clone size: .; J gene: TRBJ2-5; V gene: TRBV9; D gene: .; CDR3 DNA: TGTGCCAGCAGCCCCCGAGAGACCCAGTACTTC; CDR3 protein: CASSPRETQYF
clone size: once; J gene: TRBJ2-1; V gene: TRBV14; D gene: .; CDR3 DNA: TGTGCCAGCAGCCAAGATTTGGCCGGGGTCGGGTTAAGGGAGGAGCAGTTCTTC; CDR3 protein: CASSQDLAGVGLREEQFF
clone size: .; J gene: TRBJ1-5; V gene: TRBV5-1; D gene: .; CDR3 DNA: TGCGCCAGCAGCCCTACGACAGGATATGGCAATCAGCCCCAGCATTTT; CDR3 protein: CASSPTTGYGNQPQHF
clone size: .; J gene: TRBJ1-3; V gene: TRBV6-6; D gene: .; CDR3 DNA: TGTGCCAGCCGAGATAACGGAGGGTCTGGAAACACCATATATTTT; CDR3 protein: CASRDNGGSGNTIYF
clone size: .; J gene: TRBJ2-2; V gene: TRBV7-2; D gene: .; CDR3 DNA: TGTGCCAGCAGCTTAGCACGGGGCGCCGGGGAGCTGTTTTTT; CDR3 protein: CASSLARGAGELFF
clone size: .; J gene: TRBJ2-3; V gene: TRBV30; D gene: TRBD2; CDR3 DNA: TGTGCCTGGAGTACCTGGACTAGCGGGAGCACAGATACGCAGTATTTT; CDR3 protein: CAWSTWTSGSTDTQYF